This T cell receptor beta chain emerged from a study of T-cell reconstitution after alpha-beta-depleted transplantation in children. The authors prepared the TCRbeta library with unique molecular identifiers. TCRdb recomputed calls from the PCR reads with MiXCR, one row per CDR3 protein. The sample includes around 300,000 distinct CDR3 sequences, around a tenth of them seen just once. Overall study results and limits: As was reported, about two months after transplant, alpha-beta T cells came from several hundred expanded graft clones.

Trimming cost V 0 bases and J 4 bases; bases outside gene matches: 6. CDR1 is DFQATT and CDR2 is SNEGSKA in the germline V gene (reference sequence). The CDR3 sequence is 15 residues long. At least ten counts were recorded for this clonotype. The antigen remains unidentified. This TCR was sampled from a male patient under 10 years old who had a stem cell transplant for chronic granulomatous disease, so the T cells may come from the graft donor. The chain combines TRBV20-1 with TRBJ2-1, with 7 bases matching TRBD2. The starting material was peripheral blood, obtained 180 days after TCRalphabeta/CD19-depleted stem cell transplant. The CDR3 sequence: CSARDLASGYNEQFF. DNA of the CDR3: TGCAGTGCTAGAGATCTAGCTAGCGGTTACAATGAGCAGTTCTTC.